These T cell receptor beta chains were read from a single sample in a study of post-analysis software for immune sequencing data. Using its own MiXCR run on the PCR reads, TCRdb lists one record per CDR3 protein. The top ten clones hold more than 4% of a sample with over 250,000 distinct CDR3 sequences, 36% of them seen once. Source material: blood. The receptors originated from a girl aged 10 to 17 with multiple sclerosis. CDR3s include the opening cysteine and the closing phenylalanine or tryptophan. The D gene is left open where the match is weak. Some rows mark clone size as missing; the rest say once, few, many or name a class of expanded clone.

v_gene: TRBV12-3/TRBV12-4
j_gene: TRBJ1-2
abundance: -
d_gene: -
CDR3aa: CAGTAMGTGGYTF
CDR3nt: TGTGCCGGCACCGCGATGGGGACGGGGGGCTATACCTTC

v_gene: TRBV20-1
j_gene: TRBJ2-7
abundance: -
d_gene: -
CDR3aa: CSAGDTGTRPPYEQYF
CDR3nt: TGCAGTGCTGGAGATACGGGAACCAGGCCCCCCTACGAGCAGTACTTC

v_gene: TRBV12-3/TRBV12-4
j_gene: TRBJ2-5
abundance: few
d_gene: -
CDR3aa: CASSLTLRGETQYF
CDR3nt: TGTGCCAGCAGTTTAACACTCCGGGGAGAGACCCAGTACTTC

v_gene: TRBV6-6
j_gene: TRBJ2-3
abundance: few
d_gene: TRBD2
CDR3aa: CASSLSGSADTQYF
CDR3nt: TGTGCCAGCAGCCTTAGCGGGAGTGCAGATACGCAGTATTTT

v_gene: TRBV7-9
j_gene: TRBJ2-1
abundance: -
d_gene: TRBD2
CDR3aa: CASSFVSGGGGEQFF
CDR3nt: TGTGCCAGCAGCTTCGTGAGCGGGGGTGGGGGGGAGCAGTTCTTC

v_gene: TRBV29-1
j_gene: TRBJ1-2
abundance: -
d_gene: -
CDR3aa: CSVEPDYGYTF
CDR3nt: TGCAGCGTTGAACCGGACTATGGCTACACCTTC

v_gene: TRBV6-5
j_gene: TRBJ2-1
abundance: many
d_gene: -
CDR3aa: CASSYGGSNEQFF
CDR3nt: TGTGCCAGCAGTTACGGGGGGAGTAATGAGCAGTTCTTC

v_gene: TRBV12-3/TRBV12-4
j_gene: TRBJ1-1
abundance: few
d_gene: TRBD1
CDR3aa: CASRPPQGPNTEAFF
CDR3nt: TGTGCCAGCAGACCCCCACAGGGGCCTAACACTGAAGCTTTCTTT

v_gene: TRBV29-1
j_gene: TRBJ1-2
abundance: few
d_gene: -
CDR3aa: CSVDPGKGLYGCTF
CDR3nt: TGCAGCGTTGATCCGGGGAAGGGCCTCTATGGCTGCACCTTC

v_gene: TRBV7-2
j_gene: TRBJ2-1
abundance: many
d_gene: -
CDR3aa: CASSPLAGNEQFF
CDR3nt: TGTGCCAGCAGCCCGCTAGCTGGGAATGAGCAGTTCTTC

v_gene: TRBV7-2
j_gene: TRBJ2-7
abundance: many
d_gene: TRBD2
CDR3aa: CASSSTSGSYEQYF
CDR3nt: TGTGCCAGCAGCTCGACTAGCGGGAGTTACGAGCAGTACTTC

v_gene: TRBV4-1
j_gene: TRBJ2-3
abundance: many
d_gene: -
CDR3aa: CASSQAGLATDTQYF
CDR3nt: TGCGCCAGCAGCCAGGCGGGGCTAGCCACAGATACGCAGTATTTT

v_gene: TRBV5-4
j_gene: TRBJ1-1
abundance: -
d_gene: -
CDR3aa: CASSLPGRGNTEAFF
CDR3nt: TGTGCCAGCAGCCTCCCGGGACGGGGTAACACTGAAGCTTTCTTT

v_gene: TRBV7-3
j_gene: TRBJ2-3
abundance: many
d_gene: -
CDR3aa: CASSLTLTAAQYF
CDR3nt: TGTGCCAGCAGCTTAACTCTAACCGCGGCGCAGTATTTT

v_gene: TRBV4-1
j_gene: TRBJ1-1
abundance: -
d_gene: -
CDR3aa: CASSQDAGVGTEAFF
CDR3nt: TGCGCCAGCAGCCAAGACGCGGGGGTCGGCACTGAAGCTTTCTTT

v_gene: TRBV20-1
j_gene: TRBJ2-3
abundance: -
d_gene: -
CDR3aa: CSASTRDTQYF
CDR3nt: TGCAGTGCTTCGACGCGAGATACGCAGTATTTT

v_gene: TRBV3-1
j_gene: TRBJ1-4
abundance: -
d_gene: -
CDR3aa: CAGSQEQGRGNEKLFF
CDR3nt: TGTGCCGGCAGCCAAGAACAGGGTCGGGGTAATGAAAAACTGTTTTTT

v_gene: TRBV10-3
j_gene: TRBJ2-5
abundance: many
d_gene: -
CDR3aa: CAISATENQETQYF
CDR3nt: TGTGCCATCAGTGCGACAGAGAACCAAGAGACCCAGTACTTC

v_gene: TRBV12-3/TRBV12-4
j_gene: TRBJ2-7
abundance: -
d_gene: TRBD1
CDR3aa: CASSFFGTGDGEQYF
CDR3nt: TGTGCCAGCAGTTTTTTCGGGACAGGGGATGGCGAGCAGTACTTC

v_gene: TRBV29-1
j_gene: TRBJ1-1
abundance: many
d_gene: -
CDR3aa: CSVEGRQGDTEAFF
CDR3nt: TGCAGCGTTGAAGGGAGGCAGGGCGACACTGAAGCTTTCTTT

v_gene: TRBV5-1
j_gene: TRBJ2-7
abundance: -
d_gene: TRBD1
CDR3aa: CASSLRGTGDYEQYF
CDR3nt: TGCGCCAGCAGCTTGAGAGGGACAGGGGACTACGAGCAGTACTTC

v_gene: TRBV5-1
j_gene: TRBJ2-1
abundance: few
d_gene: TRBD2
CDR3aa: CASSHGRTVHEQFF
CDR3nt: TGCGCCAGCAGCCACGGGAGGACCGTCCACGAGCAGTTCTTC

v_gene: TRBV3-1
j_gene: TRBJ2-4
abundance: few
d_gene: TRBD1
CDR3aa: CASSRWTGVGKNIQYF
CDR3nt: TGTGCCAGCAGCCGCTGGACAGGGGTCGGAAAAAACATTCAGTACTTC

v_gene: TRBV10-3
j_gene: TRBJ2-3
abundance: many
d_gene: -
CDR3aa: CATASAARDTDTQYF
CDR3nt: TGTGCCACGGCCTCGGCAGCGAGGGACACAGATACGCAGTATTTT

v_gene: TRBV28
j_gene: TRBJ1-4
abundance: -
d_gene: -
CDR3aa: CASSAPTGLNEKLFF
CDR3nt: TGTGCCAGCAGTGCCCCAACAGGGTTAAATGAAAAACTGTTTTTT

v_gene: TRBV7-9
j_gene: TRBJ1-1
abundance: -
d_gene: -
CDR3aa: CASSTGTPNTEAFF
CDR3nt: TGTGCCAGCAGCACCGGGACTCCGAACACTGAAGCTTTCTTT

v_gene: TRBV5-1
j_gene: TRBJ2-7
abundance: few
d_gene: -
CDR3aa: CASSLAPPAYEQYF
CDR3nt: TGCGCCAGCAGCTTGGCCCCGCCCGCCTACGAGCAGTACTTC

v_gene: TRBV28
j_gene: TRBJ1-2
abundance: many
d_gene: TRBD1
CDR3aa: CASTQARDSPVYGYTF
CDR3nt: TGTGCCAGCACCCAGGCCCGGGACAGTCCCGTCTATGGCTACACCTTC

v_gene: TRBV7-3
j_gene: TRBJ2-3
abundance: many
d_gene: TRBD2
CDR3aa: CASSQLAAATDTQYF
CDR3nt: TGTGCCAGCAGCCAACTAGCGGCCGCCACAGATACGCAGTATTTT

v_gene: TRBV5-1
j_gene: TRBJ2-1
abundance: -
d_gene: TRBD1
CDR3aa: CASWTGPDNEQFF
CDR3nt: TGCGCCAGCTGGACAGGGCCCGACAATGAGCAGTTCTTC

v_gene: TRBV28
j_gene: TRBJ2-3
abundance: -
d_gene: TRBD2
CDR3aa: CASSFGTSGSTDAQYF
CDR3nt: TGTGCCAGCAGTTTCGGGACTAGCGGTTCCACAGATGCGCAGTATTTT

v_gene: TRBV6-4
j_gene: TRBJ2-7
abundance: few
d_gene: TRBD2
CDR3aa: CATFGGSRYEQYF
CDR3nt: TGTGCCACCTTTGGCGGGAGCCGCTACGAGCAGTACTTC

v_gene: TRBV4-1
j_gene: TRBJ2-5
abundance: many
d_gene: TRBD2
CDR3aa: CASSQDWRREEVETQYF
CDR3nt: TGCGCCAGCAGCCAAGATTGGAGGCGGGAGGAGGTGGAGACCCAGTACTTC

v_gene: TRBV7-2
j_gene: TRBJ2-3
abundance: many
d_gene: -
CDR3aa: CASSQIIGGATDTQYF
CDR3nt: TGTGCCAGCAGCCAGATCATAGGAGGAGCCACAGATACGCAGTATTTT

v_gene: TRBV6-6
j_gene: TRBJ1-5
abundance: many
d_gene: TRBD1
CDR3aa: CASSGTGGNQPQHF
CDR3nt: TGTGCCAGCAGCGGGACAGGGGGCAATCAGCCCCAGCATTTT

v_gene: TRBV6-2/TRBV6-3
j_gene: TRBJ2-6
abundance: -
d_gene: -
CDR3aa: CASSNTGAGANVLTF
CDR3nt: TGTGCCAGCAGTAACACAGGCGCTGGGGCCAACGTCCTGACTTTC

v_gene: TRBV20-1
j_gene: TRBJ2-1
abundance: many
d_gene: TRBD2
CDR3aa: CSATGGTSVNEQFF
CDR3nt: TGCAGTGCCACCGGGGGGACTAGCGTGAATGAGCAGTTCTTC

v_gene: TRBV5-1
j_gene: TRBJ1-1
abundance: few
d_gene: TRBD1
CDR3aa: CASSLGTGGFEAFF
CDR3nt: TGCGCCAGCAGCCTCGGGACAGGGGGATTTGAAGCTTTCTTT

v_gene: TRBV27
j_gene: TRBJ1-1
abundance: -
d_gene: TRBD1
CDR3aa: CASSATMTGGPTSEAFF
CDR3nt: TGTGCCAGCAGTGCTACGATGACAGGGGGACCTACAAGTGAAGCTTTCTTT

v_gene: TRBV20-1
j_gene: TRBJ2-3
abundance: many
d_gene: -
CDR3aa: CSAMGGLANTDTQYF
CDR3nt: TGCAGTGCTATGGGGGGGCTAGCCAACACAGATACGCAGTATTTT

v_gene: TRBV7-9
j_gene: TRBJ1-1
abundance: few
d_gene: -
CDR3aa: CASSQTGIPGMNTEAFF
CDR3nt: TGTGCCAGCAGCCAAACGGGCATCCCTGGGATGAACACTGAAGCTTTCTTT

v_gene: TRBV27
j_gene: TRBJ2-1
abundance: -
d_gene: TRBD2
CDR3aa: CASSPPGLAGGNEQFF
CDR3nt: TGTGCCAGCAGTCCCCCCGGTTTAGCGGGAGGGAATGAGCAGTTCTTC

v_gene: TRBV2
j_gene: TRBJ1-5
abundance: few
d_gene: -
CDR3aa: CASSGGNRNLNQPQHF
CDR3nt: TGTGCCAGCAGTGGGGGAAACCGCAACCTAAATCAGCCCCAGCATTTT

v_gene: TRBV7-3
j_gene: TRBJ2-1
abundance: few
d_gene: TRBD2
CDR3aa: CASSPLSGSRSNEQFF
CDR3nt: TGTGCCAGCAGCCCTCTTAGCGGGAGTCGGTCCAATGAGCAGTTCTTC

v_gene: TRBV6-1
j_gene: TRBJ2-1
abundance: -
d_gene: -
CDR3aa: CASSDVGGIPSSYNEQFF
CDR3nt: TGTGCCAGCAGTGACGTGGGTGGGATCCCGAGCTCCTACAATGAGCAGTTCTTC

v_gene: TRBV10-1
j_gene: TRBJ2-4
abundance: few
d_gene: -
CDR3aa: CASSEWGF
CDR3nt: TGCGCCAGCAGTGAGTGGGGATTC

v_gene: TRBV6-1
j_gene: TRBJ2-5
abundance: -
d_gene: -
CDR3aa: CAHKAGAPQGTQYF
CDR3nt: TGTGCCCACAAGGCGGGGGCCCCACAAGGGACCCAGTACTTC